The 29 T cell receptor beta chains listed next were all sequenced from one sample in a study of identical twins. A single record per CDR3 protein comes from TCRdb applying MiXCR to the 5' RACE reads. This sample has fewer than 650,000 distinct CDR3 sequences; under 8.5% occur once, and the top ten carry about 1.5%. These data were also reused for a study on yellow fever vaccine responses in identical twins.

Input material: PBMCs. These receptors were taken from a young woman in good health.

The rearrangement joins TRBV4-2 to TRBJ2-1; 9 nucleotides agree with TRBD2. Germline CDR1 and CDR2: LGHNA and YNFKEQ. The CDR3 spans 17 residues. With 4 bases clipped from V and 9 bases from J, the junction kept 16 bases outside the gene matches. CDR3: CASSPFPIAGVGSEQFF. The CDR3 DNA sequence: TGTGCCAGCAGCCCGTTCCCTATAGCGGGAGTTGGTAGTGAGCAGTTCTTC.

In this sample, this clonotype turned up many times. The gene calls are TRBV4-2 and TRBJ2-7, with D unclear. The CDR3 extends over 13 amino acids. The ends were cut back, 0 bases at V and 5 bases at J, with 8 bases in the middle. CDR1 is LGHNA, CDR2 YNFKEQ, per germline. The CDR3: CASSQDDLNEQYF. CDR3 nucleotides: TGTGCCAGCAGCCAAGATGACCTAAACGAGCAGTACTTC.

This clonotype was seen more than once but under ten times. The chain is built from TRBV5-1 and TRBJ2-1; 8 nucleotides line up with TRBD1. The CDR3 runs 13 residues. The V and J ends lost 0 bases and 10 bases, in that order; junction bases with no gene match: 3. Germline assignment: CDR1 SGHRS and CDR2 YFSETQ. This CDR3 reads CASSLDRGMEQFF. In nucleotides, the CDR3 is TGCGCCAGCAGCTTGGACAGGGGGATGGAGCAGTTCTTC.

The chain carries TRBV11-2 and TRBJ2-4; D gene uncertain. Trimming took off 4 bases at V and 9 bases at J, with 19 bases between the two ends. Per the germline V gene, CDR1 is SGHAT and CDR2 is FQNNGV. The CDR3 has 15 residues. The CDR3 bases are TGTGCCAGCAGCTCCCTTAGGGCTGACCCCCTCATTCAGTACTTC. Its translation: CASSSLRADPLIQYF.

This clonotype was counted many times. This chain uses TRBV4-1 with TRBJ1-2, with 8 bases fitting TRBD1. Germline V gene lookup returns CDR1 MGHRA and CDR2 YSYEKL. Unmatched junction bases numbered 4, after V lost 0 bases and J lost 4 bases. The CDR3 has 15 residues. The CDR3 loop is CASSQEGTGFYGYTF. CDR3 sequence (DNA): TGCGCCAGCAGCCAAGAGGGGACAGGATTCTATGGCTACACCTTC.

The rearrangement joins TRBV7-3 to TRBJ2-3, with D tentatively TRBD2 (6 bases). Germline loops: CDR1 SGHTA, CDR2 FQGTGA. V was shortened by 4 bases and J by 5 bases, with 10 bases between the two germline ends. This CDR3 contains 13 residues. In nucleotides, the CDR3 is TGTGCCAGCAGCTCGACTAGTGTAGATACGCAGTATTTT. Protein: CASSSTSVDTQYF.

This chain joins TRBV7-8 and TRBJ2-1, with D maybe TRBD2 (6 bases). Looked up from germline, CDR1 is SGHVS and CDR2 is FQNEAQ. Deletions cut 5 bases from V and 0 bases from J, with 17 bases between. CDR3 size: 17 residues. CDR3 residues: CASSTRLVGGSYNEQFF. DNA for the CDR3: TGTGCCAGCAGCACCCGGCTTGTGGGGGGCTCCTACAATGAGCAGTTCTTC. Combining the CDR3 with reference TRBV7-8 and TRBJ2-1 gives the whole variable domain GAGVSQSPRYKVAKRGQDVALRCDPISGHVSLFWYQQALGQGPEFLTYFQNEAQLDKSGLPSDRFFAERPEGSVSTLKIQRTQQEDSAVYLCASSTRLVGGSYNEQFFGPGTRLTVL.

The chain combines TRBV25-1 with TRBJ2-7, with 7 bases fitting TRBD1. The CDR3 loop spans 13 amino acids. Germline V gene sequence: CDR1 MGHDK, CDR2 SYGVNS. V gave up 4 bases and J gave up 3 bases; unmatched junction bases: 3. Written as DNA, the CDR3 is TGTGCCAGCAGTGCCTGGGACAGCTACGAGCAGTACGTC. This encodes CASSAWDSYEQYV.

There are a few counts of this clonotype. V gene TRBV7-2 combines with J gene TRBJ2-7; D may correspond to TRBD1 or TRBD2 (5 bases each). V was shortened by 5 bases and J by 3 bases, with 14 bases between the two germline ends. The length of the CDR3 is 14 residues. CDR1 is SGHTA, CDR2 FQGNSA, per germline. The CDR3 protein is CASSPGPGIYEQYV. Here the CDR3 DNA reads TGTGCCAGCAGCCCGGGACCGGGAATCTACGAGCAGTACGTC.

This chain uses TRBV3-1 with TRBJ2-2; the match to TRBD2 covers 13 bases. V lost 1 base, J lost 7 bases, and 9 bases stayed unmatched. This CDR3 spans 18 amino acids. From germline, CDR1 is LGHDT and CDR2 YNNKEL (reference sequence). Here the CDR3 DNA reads TGTGCCAGCAGCCAAGCAGCGACTAGCGGGAGGTTCGGCGGGGAGCTGTTTTTT. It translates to CASSQAATSGRFGGELFF.

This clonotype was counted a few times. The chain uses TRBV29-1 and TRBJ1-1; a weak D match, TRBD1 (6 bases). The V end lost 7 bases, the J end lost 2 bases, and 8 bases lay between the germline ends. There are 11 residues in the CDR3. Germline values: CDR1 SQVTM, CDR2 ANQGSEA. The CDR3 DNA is TGCAGCGCAGGGACAAACACTGAAGCTTTCTTT. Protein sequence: CSAGTNTEAFF.

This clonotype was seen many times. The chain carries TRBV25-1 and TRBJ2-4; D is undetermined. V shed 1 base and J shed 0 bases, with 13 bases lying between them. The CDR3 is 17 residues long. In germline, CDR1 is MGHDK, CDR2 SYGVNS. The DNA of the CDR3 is TGTGCCAGCAGTGAATCGGCAGGAAGATTAGCCAAAAACATTCAGTACTTC. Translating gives CASSESAGRLAKNIQYF.

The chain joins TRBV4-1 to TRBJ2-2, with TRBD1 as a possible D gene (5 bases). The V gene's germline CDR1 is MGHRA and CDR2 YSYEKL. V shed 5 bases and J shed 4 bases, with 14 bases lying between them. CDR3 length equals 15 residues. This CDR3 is CASSSGPRGTGELFF. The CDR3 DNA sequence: TGCGCCAGCAGCTCAGGGCCTCGAGGCACCGGGGAGCTGTTTTTT.

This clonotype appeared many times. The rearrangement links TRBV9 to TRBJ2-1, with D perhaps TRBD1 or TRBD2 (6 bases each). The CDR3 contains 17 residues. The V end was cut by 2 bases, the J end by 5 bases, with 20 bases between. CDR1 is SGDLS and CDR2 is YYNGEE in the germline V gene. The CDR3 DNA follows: TGTGCCAGCAGCGTGAGGGGGGTTGGTGGCACAGACAATGAGCAGTTCTTC. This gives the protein CASSVRGVGGTDNEQFF.

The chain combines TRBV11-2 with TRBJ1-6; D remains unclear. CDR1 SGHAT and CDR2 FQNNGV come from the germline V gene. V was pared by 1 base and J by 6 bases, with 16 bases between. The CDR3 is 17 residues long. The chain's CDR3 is CASSLVAGVPSNSPLHF. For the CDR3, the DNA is TGTGCCAGCAGCTTAGTAGCTGGGGTTCCCTCTAATTCACCCCTCCACTTT.

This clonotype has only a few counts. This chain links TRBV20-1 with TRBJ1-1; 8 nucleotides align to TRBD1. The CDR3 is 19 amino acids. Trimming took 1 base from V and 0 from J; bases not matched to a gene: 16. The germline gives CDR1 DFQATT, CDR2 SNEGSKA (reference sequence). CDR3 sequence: CSARGPRQGPSVMNTEAFF. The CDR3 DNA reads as TGCAGTGCTAGAGGTCCCCGACAGGGGCCCTCCGTCATGAACACTGAAGCTTTCTTT.

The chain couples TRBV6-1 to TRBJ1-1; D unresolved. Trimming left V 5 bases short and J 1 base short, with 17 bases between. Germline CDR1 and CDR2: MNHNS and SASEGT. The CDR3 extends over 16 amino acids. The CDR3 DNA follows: TGTGCCAGCAGTCCCCATTCGGTTGGGCAGAACACTGAAGCTTTCTTT. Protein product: CASSPHSVGQNTEAFF.

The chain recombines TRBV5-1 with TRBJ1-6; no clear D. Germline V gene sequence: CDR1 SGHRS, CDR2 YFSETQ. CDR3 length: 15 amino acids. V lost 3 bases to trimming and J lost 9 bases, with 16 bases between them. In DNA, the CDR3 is TGCGCCAGCAGCTGGGAGGGCGGAAATGGTTCACCCCTCCACTTT. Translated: CASSWEGGNGSPLHF.

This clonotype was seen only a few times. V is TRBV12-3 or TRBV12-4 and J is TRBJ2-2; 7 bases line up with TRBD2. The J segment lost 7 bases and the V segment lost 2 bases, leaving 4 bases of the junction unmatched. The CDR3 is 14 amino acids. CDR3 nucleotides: TGTGCCAGCAGTTTACGGGGGAGGGACGGGGAGCTGTTTTTT. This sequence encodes CASSLRGRDGELFF.

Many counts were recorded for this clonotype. The DNA of the CDR3 is TGTGCCAGCAGCTTAGTGGGTCCCTACAATGAGCAGTTCTTC. Its protein product is CASSLVGPYNEQFF. The V gene is TRBV5-6, the J gene TRBJ2-1; D unclear. CDR3 length equals 14 residues. Germline V gene data show CDR1 as SGHDT and CDR2 as YYEEEE. The V end lost 2 bases, the J end lost 2 bases, and 8 bases lay between the germline ends.

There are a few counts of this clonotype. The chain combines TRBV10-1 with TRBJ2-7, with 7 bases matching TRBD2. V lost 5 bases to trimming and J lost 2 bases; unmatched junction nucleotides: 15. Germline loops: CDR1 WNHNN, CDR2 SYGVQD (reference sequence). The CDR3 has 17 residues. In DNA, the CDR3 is TGCGCCAGCAGTAATGGGAGGGCTAGCGGAGAGACCTACGAGCAGTACTTC. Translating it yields CASSNGRASGETYEQYF.

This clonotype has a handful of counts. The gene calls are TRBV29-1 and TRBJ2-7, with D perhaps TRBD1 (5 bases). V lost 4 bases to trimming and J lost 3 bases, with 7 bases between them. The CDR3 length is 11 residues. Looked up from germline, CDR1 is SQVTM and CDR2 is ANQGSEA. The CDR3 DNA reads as TGCAGCGTTGTGACAGACTACGAGCAGTACGTC. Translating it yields CSVVTDYEQYV.

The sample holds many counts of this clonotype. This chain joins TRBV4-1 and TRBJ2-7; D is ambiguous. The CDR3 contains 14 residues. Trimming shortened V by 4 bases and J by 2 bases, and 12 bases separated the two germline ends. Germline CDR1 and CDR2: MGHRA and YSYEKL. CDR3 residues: CASSPGMAAYEQYF. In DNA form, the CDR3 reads TGCGCCAGCAGCCCTGGGATGGCGGCCTACGAGCAGTACTTC.

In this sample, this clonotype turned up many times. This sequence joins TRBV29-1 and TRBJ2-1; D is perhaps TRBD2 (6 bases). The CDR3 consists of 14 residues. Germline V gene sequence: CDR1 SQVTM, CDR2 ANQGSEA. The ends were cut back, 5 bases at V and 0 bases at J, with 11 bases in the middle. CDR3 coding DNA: TGCAGCGTTTTGCGGGGTAACTCCTACAATGAGCAGTTCTTC. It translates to CSVLRGNSYNEQFF.

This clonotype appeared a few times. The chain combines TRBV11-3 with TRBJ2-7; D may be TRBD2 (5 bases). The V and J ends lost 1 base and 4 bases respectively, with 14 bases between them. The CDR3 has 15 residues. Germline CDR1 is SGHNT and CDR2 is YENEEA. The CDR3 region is CASSLASGLGYEQYF. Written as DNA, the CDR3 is TGTGCCAGCAGCTTAGCCTCCGGACTGGGATACGAGCAGTACTTC.

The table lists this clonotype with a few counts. Here the CDR3 reads CASSFYQGIPDTQYF. CDR3 bases: TGTGCCAGCAGCTTTTATCAGGGCATACCAGATACGCAGTATTTT. The rearrangement uses TRBV7-9 and TRBJ2-3; the D gene is possibly TRBD1 (5 bases). CDR1 SEHNR and CDR2 FQNEAQ come from the germline V gene (reference sequence). Between the trimmed V and J ends, which lost 3 bases and 4 bases, there was a span of 14 bases. The CDR3 is 15 amino acids.

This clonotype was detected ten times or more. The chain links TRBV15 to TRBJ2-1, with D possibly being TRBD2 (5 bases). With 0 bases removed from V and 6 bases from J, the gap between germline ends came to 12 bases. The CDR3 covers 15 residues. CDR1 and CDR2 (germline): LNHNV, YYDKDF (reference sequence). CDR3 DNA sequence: TGTGCCACCAGCAGAGAAAGCGGTGGGATCAATGAGCAGTTCTTC. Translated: CATSRESGGINEQFF.

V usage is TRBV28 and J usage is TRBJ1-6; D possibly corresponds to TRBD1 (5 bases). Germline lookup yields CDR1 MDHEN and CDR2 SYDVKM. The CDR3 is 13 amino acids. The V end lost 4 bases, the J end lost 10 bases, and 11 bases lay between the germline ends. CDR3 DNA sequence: TGTGCCAGCAGTTATTTTCAGGGATCACCCCTCCACTTT. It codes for CASSYFQGSPLHF.

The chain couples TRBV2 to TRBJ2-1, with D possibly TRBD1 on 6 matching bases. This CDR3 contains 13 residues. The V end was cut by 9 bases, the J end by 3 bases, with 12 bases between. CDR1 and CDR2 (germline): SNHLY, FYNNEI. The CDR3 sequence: CARRDNNYNEQFF. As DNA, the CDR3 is TGTGCCAGACGGGACAACAACTACAATGAGCAGTTCTTC.